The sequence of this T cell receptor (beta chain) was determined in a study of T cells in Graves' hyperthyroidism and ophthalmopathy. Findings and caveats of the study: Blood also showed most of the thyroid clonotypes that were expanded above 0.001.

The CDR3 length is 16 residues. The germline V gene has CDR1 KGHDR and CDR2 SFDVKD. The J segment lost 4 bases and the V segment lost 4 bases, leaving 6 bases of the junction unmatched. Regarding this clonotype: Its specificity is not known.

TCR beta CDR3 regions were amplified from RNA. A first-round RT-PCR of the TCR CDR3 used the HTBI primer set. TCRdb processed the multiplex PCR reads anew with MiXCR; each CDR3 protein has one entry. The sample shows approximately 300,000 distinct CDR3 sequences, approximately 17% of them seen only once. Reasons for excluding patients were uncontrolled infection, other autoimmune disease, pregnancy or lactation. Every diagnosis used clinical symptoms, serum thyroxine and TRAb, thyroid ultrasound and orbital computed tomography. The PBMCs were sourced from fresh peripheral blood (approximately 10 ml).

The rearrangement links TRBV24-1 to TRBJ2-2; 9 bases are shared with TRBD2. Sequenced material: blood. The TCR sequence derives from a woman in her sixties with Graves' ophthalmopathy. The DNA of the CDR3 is TGTGCCACCAGTGACGGCCTAGCGGGGATCACCGGGGAGCTGTTTTTT. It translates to CATSDGLAGITGELFF.